This T cell receptor beta chain was documented in a study of PD-L1 blockade in urothelial cancer (dated by TCRdb to the late 2010s). For the study in its entirety: All patients started therapy around 2014 and received atezolizumab 1,200 mg intravenously every 3 weeks. Whole exome sequencing and RNA sequencing of pretreatment tumors were performed alongside TCR sequencing in the same patients. Blood samples were analyzed at two time points: 3 weeks after treatment start (second dose) and 6 weeks after treatment start. Progression-free survival longer than 6 months counted as durable clinical benefit, and TCR features were additionally tested against both progression-free and overall survival. An ECOG performance status of 0 or 1 was recorded for the patients, and 0 to 3 prior chemotherapy regimens had been received by the patients. A median of about 140,000 T cells and some 90,000 unique TCRs was obtained from blood samples, and a median clonality of roughly 0.08 was observed. Durable clinical benefit was achieved by nine patients but not by the remaining 20. About 90% of the roughly 29 patients were males with bladder-origin urothelial cancer, and about 65% of the 29 reported a prior smoking history. TCR sequencing covered pretreatment tumor samples and matched, serially collected peripheral blood taken before and after atezolizumab treatment. The study was an exploratory multi-omic analysis of somatic, immune and clinical correlates of response to PD-L1 blockade with atezolizumab in urothelial cancer. Pretreatment blood TCR-seq was available for 30 or so patients, at least one posttreatment blood collection was obtained for about 25 patients, and tumor TCR-seq was available for about 25 patients. Broader findings and caveats from the paper: Because of the small sample size (n ≈ 27) and the many exploratory analyses performed, the results are intended to be regarded as hypothesis-generating. Improved progression-free and overall survival was associated with having pretreatment peripheral blood TCR clonality below the median. Greater expansion of tumor-associated TCR clones in peripheral blood 3 weeks after the start of treatment was observed in patients with durable benefit (n of about 20, p = 0.022).

There are a few counts of this clone. The antigen it recognizes is unknown. No qualities accompany the bases; no much larger clone lies one base away. Each PCR received spiked-in synthetic TCR analog templates so that absolute template abundance could be estimated from read counts. Using the immunoSEQ assay, TCRbeta CDR3 regions were amplified from genomic DNA with bias-controlled V and J gene primers. Sequencing of rearranged TCRbeta segments was performed at approximately 20X coverage. In the source study's methods: Clustering was used to correct sequencing errors, and CDR3s were annotated against IMGT so that V, D and J genes could be assigned. Only productive TCRbeta rearrangements were used in downstream analyses, excluding out-of-frame or stop-codon sequences. Clonality was computed as one minus Shannon entropy normalized by the log of the number of unique productive sequences. Fisher's exact test with Benjamini-Hochberg correction, at a threshold of adjusted p below 0.01, was used to find clones that differed between time points or between blood and tumor. As stored in TCRdb, this immuneACCESS dataset retains in-frame rearrangements with V and J assigned. A fraction of the clones does not appear; measured against another copy, unresolved V genes explain less than half of the discrepancy, and the remainder lacks a known reason. The V and J calls and clone size come from that table; D and trimming were worked out from the DNA. This sample comprises some 100,000 clones, 90% to 95% of them detected only once. The biggest ten clones account for roughly 0.93% of the sample.

The cohort included under 35 patients with locally advanced or metastatic urothelial carcinoma who were treated at Memorial Sloan Kettering on a trial protocol. Peripheral blood mononuclear cells were collected pretreatment and during treatment, at between 1 and 8 total time points per patient. The Qiagen DNeasy Blood extraction kit was used to purify genomic DNA from total PBMCs and tumor samples. PBMCs were collected pretreatment and during treatment and were isolated and stored as previously described. The CDR3 measures 16 amino acids from cysteine to phenylalanine. Only the CDR3 region is kept as DNA, spanning 48 bases read in frame from base 1. The germline V gene (reference sequence) provides CDR1 MNHEY and CDR2 SMNVEV. Relative to germline, V is 7 bases shorter and J is 1 base shorter, with 19 bases between their ends.

The sequence was collected from a woman at least 80 years old with urothelial cancer. The rearrangement combines TRBV27 with TRBJ1-1; matching of 5 bases hints at TRBD1 as the D gene. The sample here was PBMCs, taken around atezolizumab (anti-PD-L1) treatment. The nucleotides are TGTGCCAGCACCTTAAGCCCGACAGTGAAGAACACTGAAGCTTTCTTT. Translated, this is CASTLSPTVKNTEAFF.